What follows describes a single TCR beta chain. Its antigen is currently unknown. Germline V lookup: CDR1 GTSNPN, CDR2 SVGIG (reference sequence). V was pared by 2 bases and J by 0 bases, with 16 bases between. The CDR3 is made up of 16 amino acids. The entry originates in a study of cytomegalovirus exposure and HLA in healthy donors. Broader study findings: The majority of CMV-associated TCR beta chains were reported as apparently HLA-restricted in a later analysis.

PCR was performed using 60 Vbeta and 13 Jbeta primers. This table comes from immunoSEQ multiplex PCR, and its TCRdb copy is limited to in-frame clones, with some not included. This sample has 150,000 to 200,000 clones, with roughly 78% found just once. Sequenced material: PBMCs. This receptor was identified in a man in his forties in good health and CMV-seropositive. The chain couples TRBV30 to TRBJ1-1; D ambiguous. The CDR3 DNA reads TGTGCCTGGAGTTTGGGGTACGGAGGGATGAACACTGAAGCTTTCTTT. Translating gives CAWSLGYGGMNTEAFF.